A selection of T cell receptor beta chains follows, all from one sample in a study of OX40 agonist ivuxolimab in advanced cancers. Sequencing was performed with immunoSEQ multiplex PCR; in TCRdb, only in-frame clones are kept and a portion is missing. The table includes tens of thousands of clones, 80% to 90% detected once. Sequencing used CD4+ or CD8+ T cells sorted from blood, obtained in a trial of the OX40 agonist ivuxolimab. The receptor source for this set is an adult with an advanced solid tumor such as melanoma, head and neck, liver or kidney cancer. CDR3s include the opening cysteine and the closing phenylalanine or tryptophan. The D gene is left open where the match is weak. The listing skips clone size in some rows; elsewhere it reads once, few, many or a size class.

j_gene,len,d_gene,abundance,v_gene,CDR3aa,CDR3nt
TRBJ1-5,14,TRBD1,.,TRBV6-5,CASSLGTGHQPQHF,TGTGCCAGCAGTTTAGGGACAGGGCATCAGCCCCAGCATTTT
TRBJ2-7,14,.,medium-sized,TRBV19,CASSIVGGKHEQYF,TGTGCCAGTAGTATAGTAGGAGGGAAGCACGAGCAGTACTTC
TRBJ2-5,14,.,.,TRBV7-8,CASSPQRNSGTQYF,TGTGCCAGCAGCCCACAGAGGAATAGCGGGACCCAGTACTTC
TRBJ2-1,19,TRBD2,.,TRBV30,CAWSRDRGTSGRVYNEQFF,TGTGCCTGGAGTAGGGATAGGGGGACTAGCGGGAGAGTGTACAATGAGCAGTTCTTC
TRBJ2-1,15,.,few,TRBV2,CASIAPDGRFGEQFF,TGTGCCAGCATCGCCCCGGATGGACGATTTGGTGAGCAGTTCTTC
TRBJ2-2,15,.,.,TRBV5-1,CASSWGPGDTGELFF,TGCGCCAGCAGCTGGGGCCCGGGGGACACCGGGGAGCTGTTTTTT
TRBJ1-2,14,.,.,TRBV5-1,CASRTGTQNYGYTF,TGCGCCAGCAGAACCGGGACTCAGAACTATGGCTACACCTTC
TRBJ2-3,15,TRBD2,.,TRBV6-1,CATETTSASTDTQYF,TGTGCCACCGAAACGACTAGCGCCAGCACAGATACGCAGTATTTT
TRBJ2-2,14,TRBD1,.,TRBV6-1,CASSPGQGIGELFF,TGTGCCAGCAGTCCGGGACAGGGTATCGGGGAGCTGTTTTTT
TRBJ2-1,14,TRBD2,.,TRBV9,CASSPGLADNEQFF,TGTGCCAGCAGCCCCGGACTAGCGGACAATGAGCAGTTCTTC
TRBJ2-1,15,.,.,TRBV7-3,CASSFSYGIGNEQFF,TGTGCCAGCAGCTTTAGTTACGGGATTGGGAATGAGCAGTTCTTC
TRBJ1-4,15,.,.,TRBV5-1,CASSLVAGENEKLFF,TGCGCCAGCAGCCTGGTGGCAGGGGAGAATGAAAAACTGTTTTTT
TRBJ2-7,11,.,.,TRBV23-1,CASTAGPEQYF,TGCGCCAGCACCGCGGGGCCCGAGCAGTACTTC
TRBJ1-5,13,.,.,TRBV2,CASSRDFNQPQHF,TGTGCCAGCAGCCGGGACTTCAATCAGCCCCAGCATTTT
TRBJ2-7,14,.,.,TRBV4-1,CASSPGTESYEQYF,TGCGCCAGCAGCCCAGGGACGGAATCCTACGAGCAGTACTTC
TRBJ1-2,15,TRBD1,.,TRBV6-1,CASSDLGQGAYGYTF,TGTGCCAGCAGTGACCTGGGACAGGGGGCCTATGGCTACACCTTC
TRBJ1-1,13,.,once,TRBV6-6,CASSYTGLTEAFF,TGTGCCAGCAGTTACACGGGGCTCACTGAAGCTTTCTTT
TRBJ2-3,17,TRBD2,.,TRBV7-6,CASSLNPPAGPTDTQYF,TGTGCCAGCAGCTTAAATCCCCCAGCGGGACCCACAGATACGCAGTATTTT
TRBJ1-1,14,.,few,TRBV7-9,CASSLYSTNTEAFF,TGTGCCAGCAGCTTATACAGTACGAACACTGAAGCTTTCTTT
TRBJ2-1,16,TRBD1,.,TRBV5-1,CASSRTGGFSGNEQFF,TGCGCCAGCAGTCGGACAGGGGGCTTTAGCGGTAATGAGCAGTTCTTC
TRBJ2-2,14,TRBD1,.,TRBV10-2,CASKRQGANGELFF,TGCGCCAGCAAAAGACAGGGGGCGAACGGGGAGCTGTTTTTT
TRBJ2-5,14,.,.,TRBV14,CASSLNLDAETQYF,TGTGCCAGCAGCCTAAATTTGGATGCAGAGACCCAGTACTTC
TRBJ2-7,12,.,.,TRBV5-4,CASSNRTGEQYF,TGTGCCAGCAGCAACCGAACCGGGGAGCAGTACTTC
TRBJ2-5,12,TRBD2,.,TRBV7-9,CASSLGEGTQYF,TGTGCCAGCAGCTTAGGGGAGGGGACCCAGTACTTC
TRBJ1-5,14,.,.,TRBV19,CASTPLRVDQPQHF,TGTGCCAGTACCCCACTCCGTGTGGATCAGCCCCAGCATTTT
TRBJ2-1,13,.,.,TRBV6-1,CASSGTATGEQFF,TGTGCCAGCAGTGGGACCGCGACGGGAGAGCAGTTCTTC
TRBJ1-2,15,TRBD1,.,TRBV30,CAWNYAGTGNYGYTF,TGTGCCTGGAACTACGCCGGGACAGGGAACTATGGCTACACCTTC
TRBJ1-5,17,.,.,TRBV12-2,CASRLATGQTSNQPQHF,TGTGCAAGTCGCTTAGCGACAGGACAGACAAGCAATCAGCCCCAGCATTTT
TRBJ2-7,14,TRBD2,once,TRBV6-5,CASTGRGNHYEQYF,TGTGCCAGCACGGGGCGGGGGAATCACTACGAGCAGTACTTC
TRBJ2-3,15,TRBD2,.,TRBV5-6,CASSLRLAVTDTQYF,TGTGCCAGCAGCTTGCGTCTAGCGGTGACAGATACGCAGTATTTT